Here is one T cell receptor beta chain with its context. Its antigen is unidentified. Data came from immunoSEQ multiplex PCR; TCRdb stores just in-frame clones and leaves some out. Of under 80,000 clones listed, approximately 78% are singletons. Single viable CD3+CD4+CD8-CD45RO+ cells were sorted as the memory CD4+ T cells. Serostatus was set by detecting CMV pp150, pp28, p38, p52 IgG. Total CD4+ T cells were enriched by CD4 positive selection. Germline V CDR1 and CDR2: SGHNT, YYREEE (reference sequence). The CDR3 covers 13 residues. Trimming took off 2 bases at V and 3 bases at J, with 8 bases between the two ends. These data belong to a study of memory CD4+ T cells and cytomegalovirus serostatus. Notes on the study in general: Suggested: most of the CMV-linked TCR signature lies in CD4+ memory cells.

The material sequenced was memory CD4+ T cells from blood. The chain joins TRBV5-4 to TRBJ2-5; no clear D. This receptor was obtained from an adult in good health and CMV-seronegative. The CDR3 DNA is TGTGCCAGCAGCTTCGCTAGAGAAGAGACCCAGTACTTC. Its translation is CASSFAREETQYF.